Each of the 20 T cell receptor beta chains below was sequenced from the same sample in a study of blood T cell repertoires in COVID-19. TCRdb's table, derived via immunoSEQ multiplex PCR, lists solely in-frame clones and lacks some. The data hold around 110,000 clones, with roughly 85% observed a single time. Source material: peripheral blood. These receptors were collected from a man between 25 and 39 years old with acute or convalescent COVID-19.

The chain is built from TRBV4-3 and TRBJ2-5; D ambiguous. Deletions cut 1 base from V and 2 bases from J, with 8 bases between. This CDR3 is 14 amino acids long. Germline CDR1 is LGHNA and CDR2 is YSLEER. CDR3 nucleotides: TGCGCCAGCAGCCAAGGCTGGCCTCAAGAGACCCAGTACTTC. Protein sequence: CASSQGWPQETQYF.

V and J are TRBV27 and TRBJ1-6; D not resolved. Per germline, CDR1 MNHEY and CDR2 SMNVEV (reference sequence). CDR3 length: 15 residues. Trimming cost V 5 bases and J 6 bases, with 14 bases left between them. CDR3 protein: CASSPPPGFNSPLHF. The CDR3 DNA follows: TGTGCCAGCAGTCCCCCGCCGGGGTTTAATTCACCCCTCCACTTT.

V is TRBV27 and J is TRBJ1-4; 10 bases line up with TRBD1. The length of the CDR3 is 14 residues. Germline CDR1 MNHEY, CDR2 SMNVEV (reference sequence). Unmatched junction bases numbered 4, after V lost 6 bases and J lost 6 bases. The CDR3 is CASRKTGGHEKLFF. Written as DNA, the CDR3 is TGTGCCAGCAGGAAGACAGGGGGCCATGAAAAACTGTTTTTT.

The chain joins TRBV3-1 (or the pseudogene TRBV3-2) to TRBJ2-1; no reliable D call. The CDR3 runs to 13 residues. Germline V lookup: CDR1 LGHDT, CDR2 YNNKEL (reference sequence). V was clipped by 4 bases and J by 9 bases, with 13 bases between them. The DNA for the CDR3 is TGTGCCAGCAGCCCCGGTCGGCCGGGTGAGCAGTTCTTC. It translates to CASSPGRPGEQFF.

The chain's CDR3 is CSARVVEAFF. The CDR3 DNA is TGCAGTGCTAGAGTGGTGGAGGCTTTCTTT. The rearrangement joins TRBV20-1 to TRBJ1-1; no definite D call. The CDR3 spans 10 residues. The germline V gene has CDR1 DFQATT and CDR2 SNEGSKA (reference sequence). The V end lost 1 base, the J end lost 11 bases, and 8 bases lay between the germline ends.

This clone was picked up a small number of times. The gene calls are TRBV4-1 and TRBJ2-1, with 12 bases aligning to TRBD2. Trimming removed 3 bases from V and 7 bases from J; junction bases left unmatched: 10. The CDR3 is 17 amino acids. Germline V lookup: CDR1 MGHRA, CDR2 YSYEKL. Written as DNA, the CDR3 is TGCGCCAGCAGCCATCCTAGCGGGAGGGGGCTTAGGAATGAGCAGTTCTTC. Its protein is CASSHPSGRGLRNEQFF.

This clone was seen a single time. This chain connects TRBV5-1 to TRBJ1-2; no clear D gene. V dropped 0 bases and J dropped 9 bases, with 12 bases sitting between them. Germline V gene data show CDR1 as SGHRS and CDR2 as YFSETQ. The CDR3 runs 13 residues. The CDR3 DNA reads as TGCGCCAGCAGCTTGGAGAGAGGTACAAGCTACACCTTC. It codes for CASSLERGTSYTF.

The V and J genes are TRBV14 and TRBJ1-5, with TRBD1 identical over 10 bases. From germline, CDR1 is SGHDN and CDR2 FVKESK. V shed 4 bases and J 1 base; nucleotides not matched to a gene: 1. This CDR3 region has 15 residues. As DNA, the CDR3 is TGTGCCAGCAGCCGGGGACAGGGGAGCAATCAGCCCCAGCATTTT. The encoded protein is CASSRGQGSNQPQHF. The full variable domain, in which reference TRBV14 and TRBJ1-5 provide the parts outside the CDR3, is EAGVTQFPSHSVIEKGQTVTLRCDPISGHDNLYWYRRVMGKEIKFLLHFVKESKQDESGMPNNRFLAERTGGTYSTLKVQPAELEDSGVYFCASSRGQGSNQPQHFGDGTRLSIL.

This clone was seen just once. The chain employs TRBV30 and TRBJ2-7; 7 positions agree with TRBD2. The germline CDR1 and CDR2 sequences are GTSNPN and SVGIG (reference sequence). The CDR3 contains 13 residues. Germline trimming cut 2 bases from V and 4 bases from J; bases unmatched to any gene: 5. CDR3 in amino acids: CAWSSGLDYEQYF. The CDR3 DNA reads TGTGCCTGGAGTAGTGGACTAGATTACGAGCAGTACTTC. The whole variable domain, filled in from reference TRBV30 and TRBJ2-7, reads SQTIHQWPATLVQPVGSPLSLECTVEGTSNPNLYWYRQAAGRGLQLLFYSVGIGQISSEVPQNLSASRPQDRQFILSSKKLLLSDSGFYLCAWSSGLDYEQYFGPGTRLTVT.

The chain uses TRBV12-3 or TRBV12-4 and TRBJ1-3, with 9 bases fitting TRBD1. V lost 6 bases to trimming and J lost 8 bases; unmatched junction nucleotides: 2. The CDR3 extends over 12 amino acids. CDR3 in DNA: TGTGCCAGCAGGGACAGGGGTTACACCATATATTTT. This sequence encodes CASRDRGYTIYF.

The chain couples TRBV27 to TRBJ2-1; 8 bases agree with TRBD2. With V trimmed by 3 bases and J by 5 bases, 15 bases remained unmatched. The CDR3 is made up of 18 amino acids. The V gene's germline CDR1 is MNHEY and CDR2 SMNVEV (reference sequence). CDR3 protein: CASSFGFRGLVTDNEQFF. The CDR3 DNA sequence: TGTGCCAGCAGTTTCGGGTTTCGGGGACTAGTTACTGACAATGAGCAGTTCTTC.

This clone occurred a few times. The rearrangement joins TRBV6-6 to TRBJ1-5, with 12 bases aligning to TRBD1. With V trimmed by 7 bases and J by 7 bases, 8 bases remained unmatched. CDR1 and CDR2 from the germline V gene are MNHNY and SVGAGI (reference sequence). This CDR3 region has 15 residues. DNA for the CDR3: TGTGCCAGCACCAACCGGGACAGGGGGCCGCAGCCCCAGCATTTT. The encoded protein is CASTNRDRGPQPQHF.

This chain uses TRBV4-2 with TRBJ1-2; a possible D gene is TRBD1 (5 bases). Germline loops: CDR1 LGHNA, CDR2 YNFKEQ. V dropped 3 bases and J dropped 2 bases, with 22 bases sitting between them. The CDR3 is 18 amino acids. The CDR3 DNA sequence: TGTGCCAGCAGCCATGATTCAATTCGGACCGGGGGAAACTATGGCTACACCTTC. Its protein product is CASSHDSIRTGGNYGYTF.

This clone has just one count. V usage is TRBV10-2 and J usage is TRBJ2-1; D may be TRBD2 (6 bases). V was trimmed by 6 bases and J by 8 bases, leaving 23 bases between them. This CDR3 has 16 amino acids. Germline CDR1 and CDR2: WSHSY and SAAADI. The CDR3 nucleotides are TGCGCCAGCAGGGTTCGAACGGGCTATTCTAGCGATGAGCAGTTCTTC. Translation gives CASRVRTGYSSDEQFF.

The chain recombines TRBV5-5 with TRBJ2-7; D may be TRBD2 (6 bases). The V gene's germline CDR1 is SGHKS and CDR2 YYEKEE (reference sequence). V gave up 2 bases and J gave up 1 base, with 10 bases separating them. This CDR3 contains 14 residues. As DNA, the CDR3 is TGTGCCAGCAGCTTTGTGGGGACTTCCTACGAGCAGTACTTC. Protein sequence: CASSFVGTSYEQYF.

V and J are TRBV27 and TRBJ2-3; D might be TRBD1 (5 bases). Trimming stripped 3 bases from V and 6 bases from J, with 10 bases between. Germline CDR1 MNHEY, CDR2 SMNVEV (reference sequence). The CDR3 is 13 amino acids. In DNA form, the CDR3 reads TGTGCCAGCAGTTTCCAGGGTTCGGATACGCAGTATTTT. It encodes CASSFQGSDTQYF.

V is TRBV5-4 and J is TRBJ2-3; D is perhaps TRBD2 (6 bases). CDR3 length: 14 amino acids. Germline V lookup: CDR1 SGHNT, CDR2 YYREEE (reference sequence). The V and J ends lost 2 bases and 6 bases respectively, with 13 bases between them. The CDR3 here is CASSFSGGPDTQYF. CDR3 DNA: TGTGCCAGCAGCTTTAGCGGAGGGCCCGATACGCAGTATTTT.

The V call is TRBV6-1, the J call TRBJ2-5; D possibly corresponds to TRBD1 (5 bases). V was pared by 0 bases and J by 1 base, with 9 bases between. Germline CDR1 is MNHNS and CDR2 is SASEGT. CDR3 length: 15 residues. DNA for the CDR3: TGTGCCAGCAGTGAAGCTAGTGGGGCCCAAGAGACCCAGTACTTC. Residues: CASSEASGAQETQYF.

The CDR3 loop reads CASSSNRGQDEQFF. The CDR3, as DNA: TGCGCCAGCAGCTCAAACAGGGGGCAGGATGAGCAGTTCTTC. The chain joins TRBV5-1 to TRBJ2-1; 9 bases fit TRBD1. From germline, CDR1 is SGHRS and CDR2 YFSETQ. J was trimmed by 8 bases and V by 3 bases; bases with no gene match: 6. The CDR3 runs to 14 residues.

The rearrangement uses TRBV3-1 (or the pseudogene TRBV3-2) and TRBJ1-5; D call uncertain. The ends were cut back, 4 bases at V and 0 bases at J, with 13 bases in the middle. Germline V gene data show CDR1 as LGHDT and CDR2 as YNNKEL (reference sequence). This CDR3 has 16 residues. The CDR3 DNA follows: TGTGCCAGCAGCCCTCACAGATCTAATAGCAATCAGCCCCAGCATTTT. Protein product: CASSPHRSNSNQPQHF.